The 13 T cell receptor beta chains presented below share a single source sample, sequenced in a study of vaccination and CD4 T cells after COVID-19. Which antigens these TCRs recognize remains unknown. The treatment was: roughly ten-day PBMC culture with coronavirus spike peptide pools or control peptides (ViraFEST assay). With the Oncomine TCR Beta short-read assay, DNA from cultured CD4+ T cells was sequenced. A single record per CDR3 protein comes from TCRdb applying MiXCR to the PCR reads. The table shows approximately 15,000 distinct CDR3 sequences, with 55% to 75% occurring only once. Source material: CD4+ T cells from blood, cultured in vitro. The receptors were sampled from a human donor who had recovered from COVID-19.

This clonotype was counted between two and nine times. The chain links TRBV6-2 or TRBV6-3 to TRBJ2-1; a possible D gene is TRBD2 (5 bases). Germline lookup yields CDR1 MNHEY and CDR2 SVGEGT. V gave up 10 bases and J gave up 9 bases, with 13 bases separating them. The CDR3 consists of 11 residues. CDR3 protein: CATVEEGEQFF. In nucleotides, the CDR3 is TGTGCCACCGTGGAGGAAGGTGAGCAGTTCTTC.

The V gene is TRBV6-5, the J gene TRBJ1-2; tentative D call: TRBD1 (5 bases). V dropped 4 bases and J dropped 2 bases, with 14 bases sitting between them. There are 15 residues in the CDR3. Germline CDR1 is MNHEY and CDR2 is SVGAGI. In DNA, the CDR3 is TGTGCCAGCAGTTCCACCAATCGGGGGAACTATGGCTACACCTTC. This encodes CASSSTNRGNYGYTF.

The chain has TRBV28 and TRBJ2-5, with 10 bases matching TRBD1. Germline-derived CDR1 and CDR2 are MDHEN and SYDVKM. This CDR3 is built from 14 residues. After removal of 10 bases from V and 5 bases from J, the junction contained 10 bases not matched to a gene. The DNA of the CDR3 is TGTGCCACGGACAGGGGGGTGGATGAGGAGACCCAGTACTTC. This encodes CATDRGVDEETQYF.

The chain is built from TRBV24-1 and TRBJ2-1; D gene unclear. The CDR3 is 13 amino acids. Between the trimmed V and J ends, which lost 1 base and 8 bases, there was a span of 8 bases. Germline assignment: CDR1 KGHDR and CDR2 SFDVKD. The CDR3 is CATSDFPGYEQFF. Here the CDR3 DNA reads TGTGCCACCAGTGATTTCCCCGGCTATGAGCAGTTCTTC.

This rearrangement joins TRBV6-1 to TRBJ1-6; no reliable D call. Per germline, CDR1 MNHNS and CDR2 SASEGT. Trimming removed 7 bases at V and 13 bases at J, with 14 bases between. There are 12 residues in the CDR3. The DNA for the CDR3 is TGTGCCAGCATCGGGCCGATTCCGCCCCTCCACTTT. Translated: CASIGPIPPLHF.

This clonotype was counted a few times. CDR3 amino acids: CASSLTREGTDTQYF. CDR3 DNA sequence: TGTGCCAGCAGTTTAACGCGGGAGGGCACAGATACGCAGTATTTT. The V and J genes are TRBV27 and TRBJ2-3, with 8 bases aligning to TRBD2. This CDR3 region has 15 residues. The germline V gene encodes CDR1 MNHEY and CDR2 SMNVEV (reference sequence). Losses at the gene ends were 2 bases for V and 1 base for J; bases not matched to a gene: 2.

The chain carries TRBV30 and TRBJ1-1; a possible D gene is TRBD1 (5 bases). V was cut by 5 bases and J by 8 bases, with 15 bases left in between. Germline values: CDR1 GTSNPN, CDR2 SVGIG (reference sequence). This CDR3 contains 12 residues. As DNA, the CDR3 is TGTGCCTGGGCCGACAGTGGTTCCGAAGCTTTCTTT. It yields the protein CAWADSGSEAFF. Full variable domain (remainder filled in from reference TRBV30 and TRBJ1-1): SQTIHQWPATLVQPVGSPLSLECTVEGTSNPNLYWYRQAAGRGLQLLFYSVGIGQISSEVPQNLSASRPQDRQFILSSKKLLLSDSGFYLCAWADSGSEAFFGQGTRLTVV.

The rearrangement joins TRBV28 to TRBJ2-7; a possible D gene is TRBD1 (5 bases). Germline V gene data show CDR1 as MDHEN and CDR2 as SYDVKM. V gave up 5 bases and J gave up 13 bases, with 21 bases separating them. This CDR3 is 13 amino acids long. The CDR3 DNA follows: TGTGCCAGCAGTGGCCATACTCAGGGTCTTGCCTACTTC. This codes for CASSGHTQGLAYF.

This clonotype turned up a few times. The chain joins TRBV19 to TRBJ1-1; weak D call: TRBD1 (6 bases). Per germline, CDR1 LNHDA and CDR2 SQIVND (reference sequence). V was shortened by 7 bases and J by 2 bases, with 23 bases between the two germline ends. This CDR3 spans 17 amino acids. CDR3 bases: TGTGCCAGTAATGGACAGTTGGGGAAGAAGGGAAACACTGAAGCTTTCTTT. Residues: CASNGQLGKKGNTEAFF.

This clonotype showed up just once. This sequence joins TRBV12-3 or TRBV12-4 and TRBJ1-2; 8 bases map to TRBD1. V lost 5 bases to trimming and J lost 4 bases; unmatched junction nucleotides: 6. CDR3 size: 14 residues. CDR3 amino acids: CASSTTDRAYGYTF. As DNA, the CDR3 is TGTGCCAGCAGTACGACGGACAGGGCCTATGGCTACACCTTC.

The rearrangement links TRBV24-1 to TRBJ2-2, with D possibly matching TRBD2 (6 bases). This CDR3 region has 15 residues. Germline lookup yields CDR1 KGHDR and CDR2 SFDVKD. Trimming took off 2 bases at V and 4 bases at J, with 10 bases between the two ends. In nucleotides, the CDR3 is TGTGCCACCAGTGATTGGGGGAGGCGCACCGGGGAGCTGTTTTTT. Its translation: CATSDWGRRTGELFF.

The V call is TRBV10-3, the J call TRBJ2-7; 7 bases are shared with TRBD2. Germline values: CDR1 ENHRY, CDR2 SYGVKD. The CDR3 length is 15 residues. After removal of 3 bases from V and 0 bases from J, the junction contained 5 bases not matched to a gene. CDR3 coding DNA: TGTGCCATCAGTGACCGGGACTACATCTCCTACGAGCAGTACTTC. It encodes CAISDRDYISYEQYF.

J is TRBJ1-5 and V is TRBV5-3, with D possibly TRBD1 on 5 matching bases. TRBV5-3 is an ORF; its function is uncertain. Trimming pared 8 bases from V and 6 bases from J, leaving 21 bases between. The CDR3 runs 15 residues. Here the CDR3 reads CASSQGSREIQPQHF. The CDR3 DNA reads as TGTGCCAGCAGCCAAGGGTCCAGGGAAATTCAGCCCCAGCATTTT.